Presented here are 32 T cell receptor beta chains from one specimen sequenced in a study of identical twins. TCRdb ran MiXCR on the 5' RACE reads and lists one entry per CDR3 protein. The table records 700,000 or so distinct CDR3 sequences, approximately 22% of them present only once. In addition, the sample was reused for a study of T cells expressing NK-cell markers.

The sample taken for sequencing was PBMCs. The source is a woman aged 18-35 years in good health.

This clonotype was observed a handful of times. The gene calls are TRBV5-1 and TRBJ2-3; TRBD1 agrees at 8 bases. V dropped 1 base and J dropped 11; count of bases not matched to a gene: 12. The CDR3 has 15 residues. Looked up from germline, CDR1 is SGHRS and CDR2 is YFSETQ. CDR3 residues: CASSLSQGAYKVQYF. The CDR3 DNA sequence: TGCGCCAGCAGCTTGTCCCAGGGGGCCTACAAGGTGCAGTATTTT.

This clonotype was found a few times. The chain has TRBV18 and TRBJ2-3, with TRBD1 matching 9 bases. Germline V gene sequence: CDR1 KGHSH, CDR2 LQKENI. V was pared by 2 bases and J by 3 bases, with 3 bases of the junction left unmatched. This CDR3 is built from 15 residues. The CDR3 DNA reads as TGTGCCAGCTCACCAGGGACAGGGTTAACAGATACGCAGTATTTT. Translating gives CASSPGTGLTDTQYF.

Ten or more counts support this clonotype. The gene calls are TRBV6-5 and TRBJ2-5; D gene ambiguous. The CDR3 covers 13 residues. Germline CDR1 reads MNHEY; CDR2 reads SVGAGI. V lost 2 bases, J lost 9 bases, and 13 bases lay in between. CDR3 nucleotides: TGTGCCAGCAGTTACGGTCCGACTGTGTCCCAGTACTTC. Its protein product is CASSYGPTVSQYF.

This clonotype appeared a few times. This rearrangement joins TRBV7-9 to TRBJ1-1; TRBD1 might be the D (6 bases). Germline V CDR1 and CDR2: SEHNR, FQNEAQ (reference sequence). Trimming took off 5 bases at V and 9 bases at J, with 13 bases between the two ends. CDR3 length equals 12 residues. CDR3 bases: TGTGCCAGCAGCCCGGAGGGACATAAAGCTTTCTTT. It is translated as CASSPEGHKAFF.

The chain couples TRBV4-3 to TRBJ2-2; D gene unclear. CDR3 length: 13 amino acids. The V and J ends lost 0 bases and 6 bases respectively, with 5 bases between them. Germline assignment: CDR1 LGHNA and CDR2 YSLEER. The CDR3 bases are TGCGCCAGCAGCCAAGAACTCGCCGGGGAGCTGTTTTTT. It specifies CASSQELAGELFF.

This clonotype was seen a handful of times. The J gene is TRBJ1-1, the V gene TRBV20-1, with D possibly matching TRBD1 (6 bases). V was pared by 2 bases and J by 1 base, with 20 bases between. The CDR3 consists of 17 residues. The V gene's germline CDR1 is DFQATT and CDR2 SNEGSKA (reference sequence). The CDR3 nucleotides read TGCAGTGCTAGATCAAATCCCCCGGGACATAAGAACACTGAAGCTTTCTTT. Residues: CSARSNPPGHKNTEAFF.

This clonotype occurred a few times. The V and J genes are TRBV12-3 or TRBV12-4 and TRBJ2-1, with TRBD2 matching over 7 bases. The CDR3 spans 18 residues. V was pared by 5 bases and J by 0 bases, with 13 bases of the junction left unmatched. The CDR3 spells CASSGEGGVLGSYNEQFF. CDR3 DNA sequence: TGTGCCAGCAGTGGGGAGGGAGGGGTGCTTGGCTCCTACAATGAGCAGTTCTTC.

This clonotype was detected a few times. The gene calls are TRBV5-1 and TRBJ2-1, with D possibly being TRBD1 or TRBD2 (5 bases each). The ends were cut back, 0 bases at V and 7 bases at J, with 11 bases in the middle. CDR3 length equals 14 residues. From germline, CDR1 is SGHRS and CDR2 YFSETQ. The DNA of the CDR3 is TGCGCCAGCAGCTTGGAGGTTGAGGGGAATGAGCAGTTCTTC. Its protein is CASSLEVEGNEQFF.

V is TRBV5-1 and J is TRBJ1-1; D call uncertain. Trimming removed 3 bases at V and 6 bases at J, with 15 bases between. Germline values: CDR1 SGHRS, CDR2 YFSETQ. The CDR3 covers 14 residues. The CDR3 DNA is TGCGCCAGCAGCTCCGATCGCCTAGGCGCTGAAGCTTTCTTT. Protein: CASSSDRLGAEAFF.

A few counts support this clonotype. The V and J genes are TRBV28 and TRBJ2-1; D gene ambiguous. The CDR3 is 12 amino acids. The germline gives CDR1 MDHEN, CDR2 SYDVKM. The V and J ends lost 4 bases and 8 bases respectively, with 9 bases between them. The chain's CDR3 is CASSSSPHEQFF. CDR3 sequence (DNA): TGTGCCAGCAGTTCCTCCCCTCATGAGCAGTTCTTC.

This clonotype was recorded many times. This chain uses TRBV4-3 with TRBJ2-1; unclear D gene. Germline V CDR1 and CDR2: LGHNA, YSLEER. The V gene lost 5 bases and the J gene lost 8 bases, with 13 bases spanning the gap. The CDR3 length is 13 residues. In nucleotides, the CDR3 is TGCGCCAGCAGCGTATCAATAAGAGATGAGCAGTTCTTC. It encodes CASSVSIRDEQFF.

This clonotype was observed a handful of times. V is TRBV3-1 and J is TRBJ2-7, with TRBD2 identical over 11 bases. The CDR3 consists of 15 residues. In germline, CDR1 is LGHDT, CDR2 YNNKEL (reference sequence). J gave up 4 bases and V 0 bases, and 2 bases lay outside the gene matches. CDR3 region: CASSQDRLAGYEQYF. The CDR3 region has the DNA TGTGCCAGCAGCCAAGATCGACTAGCGGGATACGAGCAGTACTTC.

This clonotype was seen more than once but under ten times. V gene TRBV20-1 combines with J gene TRBJ1-6; 7 positions match TRBD1. Germline V gene lookup returns CDR1 DFQATT and CDR2 SNEGSKA (reference sequence). This CDR3 spans 13 amino acids. V trimming: 4 bases; J trimming: 12 bases; junction bases outside the gene matches: 9. In nucleotides, the CDR3 is TGCAGTGCTAAAACCGGGACAGACTTACCCCTCCACTTT. Translating gives CSAKTGTDLPLHF.

This clonotype appeared many times. The genes are TRBV6-5 and TRBJ1-3, with D possibly matching TRBD1 (6 bases). CDR3 length equals 16 residues. V was shortened by 0 bases and J by 1 base, with 10 bases between the two germline ends. Germline V gene sequence: CDR1 MNHEY, CDR2 SVGAGI. The CDR3 protein is CASSYSTGLSGNTIYF. CDR3 DNA: TGTGCCAGCAGTTACTCGACAGGATTATCTGGAAACACCATATATTTT.

V usage is TRBV18 and J usage is TRBJ2-7, with a possible D match to TRBD1 (7 bases). The CDR3 spans 14 residues. Germline-derived CDR1 and CDR2 are KGHSH and LQKENI. V lost 4 bases, J lost 3 bases, and 13 bases lay in between. The CDR3 DNA is TGTGCCAGCTCACGCGGGACAGCCGACTACGAGCAGTACTTC. Protein product: CASSRGTADYEQYF. Complete variable domain (other parts from reference TRBV18 and TRBJ2-7): NAGVMQNPRHLVRRRGQEARLRCSPMKGHSHVYWYRQLPEEGLKFMVYLQKENIIDESGMPKERFSAEFPKEGPSILRIQQVVRGDSAAYFCASSRGTADYEQYFGPGTRLTVT.

The rearrangement uses TRBV6-1 and TRBJ2-3; D gene ambiguous. CDR3 length equals 13 residues. Germline CDR1 reads MNHNS; CDR2 reads SASEGT. Trimming took off 0 bases at V and 5 bases at J, with 6 bases between the two ends. The CDR3: CASSEALRDTQYF. CDR3 coding DNA: TGTGCCAGCAGTGAAGCGCTTCGAGATACGCAGTATTTT.

The gene calls are TRBV4-3 and TRBJ2-1; D is uncertain. This CDR3 region has 15 residues. V was pared by 2 bases and J by 8 bases, with 16 bases between. CDR1 is LGHNA and CDR2 is YSLEER in the germline V gene. CDR3 nucleotides: TGCGCCAGCAGCCAAATAGGGAAGGCCCAGGATGAGCAGTTCTTC. This sequence encodes CASSQIGKAQDEQFF.

The J gene is TRBJ1-1, the V gene TRBV7-2, with D uncertain. CDR1 is SGHTA, CDR2 FQGNSA, per germline. V was pared by 3 bases and J by 1 base, with 9 bases between. The CDR3 contains 14 residues. Here the CDR3 reads CASSFYRSNTEAFF. The CDR3 nucleotides are TGTGCCAGCAGCTTCTATAGGTCGAACACTGAAGCTTTCTTT.

This chain links TRBV6-1 with TRBJ1-5; D remains unclear. With 7 bases removed from V and 3 bases from J, the gap between germline ends came to 19 bases. This CDR3 comprises 16 residues. Germline CDR1 and CDR2: MNHNS and SASEGT. DNA of the CDR3: TGTGCCAGCACTCCTTACGGGTGGCGAGTCAATCAGCCCCAGCATTTT. The encoded protein is CASTPYGWRVNQPQHF.

The CDR3 DNA is TGCGCCAGCAGCCAAGAGAGGACGGGGAGGTTCCCCAATGAGCAGTTCTTC. Its translation: CASSQERTGRFPNEQFF. V usage is TRBV4-3 and J usage is TRBJ2-1; TRBD2 is a possible D gene (6 bases). This CDR3 has 17 residues. The V end lost 0 bases, the J end lost 6 bases, and 18 bases lay between the germline ends. Per the germline V gene, CDR1 is LGHNA and CDR2 is YSLEER.

This chain uses TRBV18 with TRBJ2-7; D not resolved. Trimming pared 4 bases from V and 5 bases from J, leaving 12 bases between. Germline V gives CDR1 KGHSH, CDR2 LQKENI. The CDR3 extends over 13 amino acids. The CDR3 protein is CASSLGPVNEQYF. CDR3 nucleotides: TGTGCCAGCTCACTGGGCCCAGTAAACGAGCAGTACTTC.

V and J are TRBV4-1 and TRBJ2-5; 13 bases align to TRBD2. Trimming took 5 bases from V and 4 from J; bases not matched to a gene: 7. This CDR3 has 16 amino acids. The germline gives CDR1 MGHRA, CDR2 YSYEKL. The CDR3 region has the DNA TGCGCCAGCAGCACCCGACTAGCGGGGGGTGCAGAGACCCAGTACTTC. Residues: CASSTRLAGGAETQYF.

This clonotype was found a few times. The chain recombines TRBV12-3 or TRBV12-4 with TRBJ1-6; 7 bases are a match to TRBD1. CDR3 size: 14 residues. V lost 5 bases to trimming and J lost 9 bases; unmatched junction nucleotides: 7. CDR3 residues: CASSATGVASPLHF. The CDR3 nucleotides are TGTGCCAGCAGTGCTACAGGGGTTGCTTCACCCCTCCACTTT.

This chain links TRBV5-6 with TRBJ2-5; 7 bases match TRBD2. The CDR3 consists of 16 residues. Germline V gene data show CDR1 as SGHDT and CDR2 as YYEEEE. V dropped 1 base and J dropped 4; count of bases not matched to a gene: 10. This CDR3 is CASSLFGLDAPETQYF. CDR3 nucleotide sequence: TGTGCCAGCAGCTTGTTTGGACTAGACGCCCCAGAGACCCAGTACTTC.

This clonotype occurred a few times. V gene TRBV20-1 combines with J gene TRBJ1-4; D might be TRBD1 (5 bases). CDR3 length equals 15 residues. CDR1 DFQATT and CDR2 SNEGSKA come from the germline V gene (reference sequence). V gave up 0 bases and J gave up 6 bases, with 14 bases separating them. DNA of the CDR3: TGCAGTGCTAGAGAGGGGGGAGGGGCGCATGAAAAACTGTTTTTT. It yields the protein CSAREGGGAHEKLFF.

This clonotype came up a few times. The rearrangement uses TRBV5-6 and TRBJ1-1; D possibly corresponds to TRBD1 (5 bases). In germline, CDR1 is SGHDT, CDR2 YYEEEE. V lost 3 bases and J lost 3, with 6 bases in between. This CDR3 spans 12 amino acids. CDR3 DNA: TGTGCCAGCAGCTGGGACGACACTGAAGCTTTCTTT. Its translation: CASSWDDTEAFF.

This clonotype was counted at least ten times. J is TRBJ1-5 and V is TRBV20-1; D perhaps matches TRBD1 (5 bases). V dropped 3 bases and J dropped 4 bases, with 10 bases sitting between them. CDR3 length: 13 amino acids. CDR1 DFQATT and CDR2 SNEGSKA come from the germline V gene (reference sequence). This CDR3 reads CSASPRANQPQHF. CDR3 DNA sequence: TGCAGTGCTAGTCCCAGGGCTAATCAGCCCCAGCATTTT.

V usage is TRBV29-1 and J usage is TRBJ2-7; 13 bases map to TRBD2. CDR1 and CDR2 from the germline V gene are SQVTM and ANQGSEA. V lost 5 bases, J lost 4 bases, and 5 bases stayed unmatched. This CDR3 is built from 14 residues. CDR3 residues: CSVKTSGRSYEQYF. CDR3 bases: TGCAGCGTTAAGACTAGCGGGAGGAGTTACGAGCAGTACTTC.

The chain employs TRBV6-1 and TRBJ2-7; 8 positions match TRBD1. V trimming: 6 bases; J trimming: 4 bases; junction bases outside the gene matches: 8. This CDR3 spans 14 amino acids. Germline loops: CDR1 MNHNS, CDR2 SASEGT. CDR3 coding DNA: TGTGCCAGCAGCAGTACAGGGGGAAAGTACGAGCAGTACTTC. Its translation: CASSSTGGKYEQYF.

This clonotype was detected only a few times. V usage is TRBV29-1 and J usage is TRBJ2-3; 10 bases map to TRBD2. Looked up from germline, CDR1 is SQVTM and CDR2 is ANQGSEA. With 3 bases clipped from V and 4 bases from J, the junction kept 7 bases outside the gene matches. The CDR3 is made up of 15 amino acids. CDR3 residues: CSVEVSGRAPDTQYF. CDR3 nucleotide sequence: TGCAGCGTTGAGGTCAGCGGGAGGGCCCCAGATACGCAGTATTTT.

The rearrangement joins TRBV15 to TRBJ2-5; tentative D call: TRBD2 (5 bases). V lost 4 bases and J lost 1, with 16 bases in between. This CDR3 is 16 amino acids long. Looked up from germline, CDR1 is LNHNV and CDR2 is YYDKDF (reference sequence). The DNA of the CDR3 is TGTGCCACCAGCAATAGCCTTCCGGGGAGCCAAGAGACCCAGTACTTC. Translating it yields CATSNSLPGSQETQYF.

This clonotype was found many times. CDR3 sequence (DNA): TGCGCCAGCAGCCCTGGGACCCGTGGCTCCTACAATGAGCAGTTCTTC. Translation: CASSPGTRGSYNEQFF. The V call is TRBV4-1, the J call TRBJ2-1, with D perhaps given as TRBD1 or TRBD2 (5 bases each). The CDR3 has 16 residues. The V end lost 4 bases, the J end lost 0 bases, and 13 bases lay between the germline ends. Germline CDR1 MGHRA, CDR2 YSYEKL.